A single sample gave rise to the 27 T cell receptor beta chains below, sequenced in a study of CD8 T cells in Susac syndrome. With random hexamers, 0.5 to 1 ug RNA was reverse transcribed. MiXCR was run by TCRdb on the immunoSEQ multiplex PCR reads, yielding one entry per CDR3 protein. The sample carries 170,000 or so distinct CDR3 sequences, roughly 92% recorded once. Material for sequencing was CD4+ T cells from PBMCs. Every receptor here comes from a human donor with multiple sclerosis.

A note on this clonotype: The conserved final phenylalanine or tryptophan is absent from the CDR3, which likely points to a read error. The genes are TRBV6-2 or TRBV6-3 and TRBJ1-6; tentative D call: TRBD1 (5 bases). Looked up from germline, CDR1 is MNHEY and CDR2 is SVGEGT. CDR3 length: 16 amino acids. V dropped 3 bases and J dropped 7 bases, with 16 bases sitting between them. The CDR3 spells CASSYPGGGHNSPLHC. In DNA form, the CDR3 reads TGTGCCAGCAGTTATCCCGGGGGAGGGCACAATTCACCCCTCCACTGT.

The CDR3 DNA follows: TGTGCCAGTAGTGAGGCTAGCGGACCAATCCAGCAGTACTTC. Protein: CASSEASGPIQQYF. The chain combines TRBV19 with TRBJ2-7; 7 bases align to TRBD2. CDR3 length: 14 amino acids. Germline CDR1 reads LNHDA; CDR2 reads SQIVND (reference sequence). V gave up 5 bases and J gave up 8 bases; unmatched junction bases: 12.

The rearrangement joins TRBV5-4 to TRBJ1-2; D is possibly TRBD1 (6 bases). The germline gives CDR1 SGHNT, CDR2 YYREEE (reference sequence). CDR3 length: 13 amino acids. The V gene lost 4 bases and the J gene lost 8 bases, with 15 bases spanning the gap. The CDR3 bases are TGTGCCAGCAGCGCCGAGACAGGACGGGGCTACACCTTC. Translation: CASSAETGRGYTF. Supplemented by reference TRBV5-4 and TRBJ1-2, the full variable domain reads ETGVTQSPTHLIKTRGQQVTLRCSSQSGHNTVSWYQQALGQGPQFIFQYYREEENGRGNFPPRFSGLQFPNYSSELNVNALELDDSALYLCASSAETGRGYTFGSGTRLTVV.

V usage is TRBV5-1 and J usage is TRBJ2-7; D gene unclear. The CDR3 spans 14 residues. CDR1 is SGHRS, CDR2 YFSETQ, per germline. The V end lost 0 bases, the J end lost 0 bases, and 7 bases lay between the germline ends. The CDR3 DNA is TGCGCCAGCAGCTTGGCGGAGTACTCCTACGAGCAGTACTTC. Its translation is CASSLAEYSYEQYF.

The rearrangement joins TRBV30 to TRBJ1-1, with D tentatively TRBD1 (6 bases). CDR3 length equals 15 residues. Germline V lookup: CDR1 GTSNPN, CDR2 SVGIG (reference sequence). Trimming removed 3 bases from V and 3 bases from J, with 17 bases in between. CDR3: CAWSTLGGEDTEAFF. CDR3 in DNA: TGTGCCTGGAGCACCCTCGGGGGCGAGGACACTGAAGCTTTCTTT.

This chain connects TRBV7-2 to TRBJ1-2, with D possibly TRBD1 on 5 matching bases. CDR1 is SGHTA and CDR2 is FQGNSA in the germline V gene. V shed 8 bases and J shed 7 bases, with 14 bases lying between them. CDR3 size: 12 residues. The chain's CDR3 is CASAGDLAGYTF. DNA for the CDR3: TGTGCCAGCGCGGGGGATTTGGCTGGCTACACCTTC.

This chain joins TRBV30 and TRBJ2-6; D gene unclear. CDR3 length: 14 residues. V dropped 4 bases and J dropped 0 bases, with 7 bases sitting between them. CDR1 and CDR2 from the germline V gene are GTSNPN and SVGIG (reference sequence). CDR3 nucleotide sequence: TGTGCCTGGACCCTTACCTCTGGGGCCAACGTCCTGACTTTC. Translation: CAWTLTSGANVLTF.

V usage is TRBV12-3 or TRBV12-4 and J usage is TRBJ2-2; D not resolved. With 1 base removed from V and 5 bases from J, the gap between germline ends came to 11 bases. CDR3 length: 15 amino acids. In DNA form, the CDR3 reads TGTGCCAGCAGTTTAGTTAACAGTTTGACCGGGGAGCTGTTTTTT. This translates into CASSLVNSLTGELFF.

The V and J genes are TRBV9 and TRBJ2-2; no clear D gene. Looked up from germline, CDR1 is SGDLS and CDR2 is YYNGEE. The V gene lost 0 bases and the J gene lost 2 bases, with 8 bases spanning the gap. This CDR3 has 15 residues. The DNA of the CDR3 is TGTGCCAGCAGCGTAGCTCGCCTAAACACCGGGGAGCTGTTTTTT. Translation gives CASSVARLNTGELFF.

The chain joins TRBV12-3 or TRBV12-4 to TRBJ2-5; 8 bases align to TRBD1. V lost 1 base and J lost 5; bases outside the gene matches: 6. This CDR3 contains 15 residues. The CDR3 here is CASSLGQGADETQYF. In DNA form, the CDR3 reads TGTGCCAGCAGTTTAGGGCAGGGGGCGGATGAGACCCAGTACTTC.

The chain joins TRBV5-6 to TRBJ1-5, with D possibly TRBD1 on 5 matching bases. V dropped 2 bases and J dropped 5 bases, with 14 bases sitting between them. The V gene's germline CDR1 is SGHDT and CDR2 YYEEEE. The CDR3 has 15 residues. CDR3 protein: CASSLGTNWDQPQHF. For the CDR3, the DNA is TGTGCCAGCAGCTTAGGGACGAACTGGGATCAGCCCCAGCATTTT.

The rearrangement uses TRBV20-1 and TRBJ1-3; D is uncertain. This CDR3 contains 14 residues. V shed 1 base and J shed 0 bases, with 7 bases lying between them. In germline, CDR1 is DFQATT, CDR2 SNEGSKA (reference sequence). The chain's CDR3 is CSARVTNSGNTIYF. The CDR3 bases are TGCAGTGCTAGAGTTACTAACTCTGGAAACACCATATATTTT.

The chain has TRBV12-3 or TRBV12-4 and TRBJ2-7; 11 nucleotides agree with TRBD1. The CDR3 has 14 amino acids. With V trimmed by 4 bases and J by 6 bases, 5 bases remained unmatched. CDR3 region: CASSWDRGVGEQYF. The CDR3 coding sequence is TGTGCCAGCAGTTGGGACAGGGGGGTGGGCGAGCAGTACTTC.

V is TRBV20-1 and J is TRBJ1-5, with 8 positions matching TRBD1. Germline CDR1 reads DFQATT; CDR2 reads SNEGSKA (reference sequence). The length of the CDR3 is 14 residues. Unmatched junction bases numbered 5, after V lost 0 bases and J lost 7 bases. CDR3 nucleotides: TGCAGTGCTAGAGACGGGACAGGCAGGCAGCCCCAGCATTTT. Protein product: CSARDGTGRQPQHF.

Here the CDR3 DNA reads TGCAGTGCTGGACCCCCGCGGGGCCAGCACTCTGGGGCCAACGTCCTGACTTTC. It specifies CSAGPPRGQHSGANVLTF. The V call is TRBV20-1, the J call TRBJ2-6, with D possibly being TRBD2 (6 bases). The CDR3 covers 18 residues. The V gene lost 5 bases and the J gene lost 0 bases, with 20 bases spanning the gap. The germline gives CDR1 DFQATT, CDR2 SNEGSKA (reference sequence).

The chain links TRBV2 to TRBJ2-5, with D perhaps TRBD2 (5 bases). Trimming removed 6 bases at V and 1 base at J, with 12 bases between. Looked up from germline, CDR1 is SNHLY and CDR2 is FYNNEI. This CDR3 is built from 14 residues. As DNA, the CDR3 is TGTGCCAGCAGGAGAACCGGGATCCAAGAGACCCAGTACTTC. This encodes CASRRTGIQETQYF.

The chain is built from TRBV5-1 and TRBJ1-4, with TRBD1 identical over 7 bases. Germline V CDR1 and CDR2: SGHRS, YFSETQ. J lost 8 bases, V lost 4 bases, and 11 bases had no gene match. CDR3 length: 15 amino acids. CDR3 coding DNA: TGCGCCAGCAGCCCTCTGACAGGGAGCGACGAAAAACTGTTTTTT. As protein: CASSPLTGSDEKLFF.

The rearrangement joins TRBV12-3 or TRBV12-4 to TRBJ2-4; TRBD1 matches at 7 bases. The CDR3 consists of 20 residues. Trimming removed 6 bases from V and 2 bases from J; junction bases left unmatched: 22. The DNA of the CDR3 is TGTGCCAGCAGCCCTAACAGGGGTGAGCTGTTAGGAGAAACCAAAAACATTCAGTACTTC. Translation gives CASSPNRGELLGETKNIQYF.

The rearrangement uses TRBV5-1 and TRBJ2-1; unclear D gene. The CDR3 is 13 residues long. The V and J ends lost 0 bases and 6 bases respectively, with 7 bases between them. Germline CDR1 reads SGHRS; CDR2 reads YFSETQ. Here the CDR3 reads CASSLGAPNEQFF. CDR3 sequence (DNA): TGCGCCAGCAGCTTGGGAGCTCCCAATGAGCAGTTCTTC.

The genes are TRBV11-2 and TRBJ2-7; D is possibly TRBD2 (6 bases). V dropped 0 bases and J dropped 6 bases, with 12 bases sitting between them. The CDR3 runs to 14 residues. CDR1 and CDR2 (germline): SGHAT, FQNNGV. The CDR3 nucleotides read TGTGCCAGCAGCTTAGAATGGGACGGGGGCGAGCAGTACTTC. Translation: CASSLEWDGGEQYF.

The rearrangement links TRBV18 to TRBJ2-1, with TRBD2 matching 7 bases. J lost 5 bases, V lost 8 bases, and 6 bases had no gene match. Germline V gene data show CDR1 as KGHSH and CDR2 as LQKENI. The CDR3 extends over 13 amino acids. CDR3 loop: CASTPGGNNEQFF. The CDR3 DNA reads TGTGCCAGCACGCCGGGGGGAAACAATGAGCAGTTCTTC.

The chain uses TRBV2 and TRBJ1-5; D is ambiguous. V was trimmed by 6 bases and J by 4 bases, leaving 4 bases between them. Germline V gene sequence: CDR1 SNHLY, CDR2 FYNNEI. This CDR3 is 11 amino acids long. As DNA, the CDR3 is TGTGCCAGCAGACTTAATCAGCCCCAGCATTTT. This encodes CASRLNQPQHF. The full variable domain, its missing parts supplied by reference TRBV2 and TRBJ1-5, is EPEVTQTPSHQVTQMGQEVILRCVPISNHLYFYWYRQILGQKVEFLVSFYNNEISEKSEIFDDQFSVERPDGSNFTLKIRSTKLEDSAMYFCASRLNQPQHFGDGTRLSIL.

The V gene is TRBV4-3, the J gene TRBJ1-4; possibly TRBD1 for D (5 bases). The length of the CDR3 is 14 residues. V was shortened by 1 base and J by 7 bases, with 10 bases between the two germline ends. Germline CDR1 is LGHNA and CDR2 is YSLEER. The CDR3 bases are TGCGCCAGCAGCCAAGGTCAAGGGGCTGAAAAACTGTTTTTT. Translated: CASSQGQGAEKLFF.

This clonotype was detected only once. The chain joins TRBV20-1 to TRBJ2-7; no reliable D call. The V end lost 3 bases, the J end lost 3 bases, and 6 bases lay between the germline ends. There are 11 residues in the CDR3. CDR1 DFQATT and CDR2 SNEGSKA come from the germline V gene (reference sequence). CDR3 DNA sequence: TGCAGTGCTAGTTTGGGCTACGAGCAGTACTTC. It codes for CSASLGYEQYF.

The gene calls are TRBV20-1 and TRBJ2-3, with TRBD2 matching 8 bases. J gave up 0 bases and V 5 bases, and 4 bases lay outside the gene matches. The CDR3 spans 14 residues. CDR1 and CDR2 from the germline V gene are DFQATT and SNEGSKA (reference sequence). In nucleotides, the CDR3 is TGCAGTGCTGGTACTAGCGGAAGCACAGATACGCAGTATTTT. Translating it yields CSAGTSGSTDTQYF.

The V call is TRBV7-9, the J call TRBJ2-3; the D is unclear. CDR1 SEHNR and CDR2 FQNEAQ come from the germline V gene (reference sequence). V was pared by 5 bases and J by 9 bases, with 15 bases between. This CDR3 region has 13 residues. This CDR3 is CASSATQSATQYF. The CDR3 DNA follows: TGTGCCAGCAGCGCGACACAGAGCGCGACGCAGTATTTT.

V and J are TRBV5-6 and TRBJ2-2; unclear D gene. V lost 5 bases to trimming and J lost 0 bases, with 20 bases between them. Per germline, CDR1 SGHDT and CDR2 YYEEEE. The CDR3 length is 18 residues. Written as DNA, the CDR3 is TGTGCCAGCAGTCCCATCCAAAGCTTCTTATCGAACACCGGGGAGCTGTTTTTT. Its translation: CASSPIQSFLSNTGELFF.